Listed below are T cell receptor beta chains from one sample, sequenced in a study of radiotherapy plus CTLA-4 blockade in lung cancer. The method was immunoSEQ multiplex PCR; TCRdb's version includes in-frame clones alone and lacks a portion of them. The sample holds 81,000 or so clones, around 87% seen once. The source was peripheral blood, collected from a patient treated with radiotherapy plus ipilimumab. These receptors were collected from a human donor with non-small cell lung cancer who had stable disease on radiotherapy plus ipilimumab. Each CDR3 is given with its conserved first and last residue. D genes are given only for firm matches. Clone size is shown for a subset of rows, as once, few, many or a class of expanded clone.

V	length	J	size	D	DNA	CDR3
TRBV4-1	15	TRBJ2-7	NA	NA	TGCGCCAGCAGCCCCTCGGAGGGGGTTTCCTACGAGCAGTACTTC	CASSPSEGVSYEQYF
TRBV18	14	TRBJ2-7	NA	TRBD1	TGTGCCAGCTCTCCCGGGACAGGGACTTGGGAGCAGTACTTC	CASSPGTGTWEQYF
TRBV19	13	TRBJ2-7	NA	NA	TGTGCCAGTAGTACGGTCCAGGGGGGCGAGCAGTACTTC	CASSTVQGGEQYF
TRBV5-1	18	TRBJ1-6	NA	NA	TGCGCCAGCAGCTTGGGGGACCAGGGGTTAGGGGGTAATTCACCCCTCCACTTT	CASSLGDQGLGGNSPLHF
TRBV28	14	TRBJ1-5	few	NA	TGTGCCAGCAGTTTTCGGGGGGGCGGGCAGCCCCAGCATTTT	CASSFRGGGQPQHF
TRBV19	15	TRBJ2-1	once	TRBD2	TGTGCCAGTAGTATAGATCGAGTGAGCGGGGATGAGCAGTTCTTC	CASSIDRVSGDEQFF
TRBV19	16	TRBJ2-5	NA	TRBD2	TGTGCCAGTAGTATGGTCAGCGGGGGTTTCGGGGAGACCCAGTACTTC	CASSMVSGGFGETQYF
TRBV5-6	13	TRBJ1-1	NA	NA	TGTGCCAGCAGCTTGTTAGGGAAGGCTGAAGCTTTCTTT	CASSLLGKAEAFF
TRBV11-2	16	TRBJ2-7	NA	NA	TGTGCCAGCAGCTTAGTCAGCTCCCAAGCAGCCTACGAGCAGTACTTC	CASSLVSSQAAYEQYF
TRBV6-1	16	TRBJ1-1	NA	NA	TGTGCCAGCAGTGGGGGGGGAGGGGCGCGTGGCACTGAAGCTTTCTTT	CASSGGGGARGTEAFF
TRBV2	13	TRBJ2-1	NA	NA	TGTGCCAGCCAAGCCGGGGGTGGCTATGAGCAGTTCTTC	CASQAGGGYEQFF
TRBV7-6	15	TRBJ1-1	once	NA	TGTGCCAGCAGCTTAGAACCGGGACAGAACACTGAAGCTTTCTTT	CASSLEPGQNTEAFF
TRBV6-1	13	TRBJ1-5	NA	NA	TGTGCCAGCAGTGAAGCGAGGGGTCAGCCCCAGCATTTT	CASSEARGQPQHF
TRBV6-5	13	TRBJ1-2	few	NA	TGTGCCAGCAGGCACAGAGATAACTATGGCTACACCTTC	CASRHRDNYGYTF
TRBV27	14	TRBJ2-7	NA	NA	TGTGCCAGCAGCGAGGGGGGGCAATCGTACGAGCAGTACTTC	CASSEGGQSYEQYF
TRBV7-3	20	TRBJ2-1	NA	TRBD2	TGTGCCAGCAGCTCTCCTCGGACTAGCGGGAGGGAGGTGGGCTACAATGAGCAGTTCTTC	CASSSPRTSGREVGYNEQFF
TRBV9	17	TRBJ1-3	once	TRBD1	TGTGCCAGCAGCGTAGCGGTTCAGGGGGCTGGAGGAAACACCATATATTTT	CASSVAVQGAGGNTIYF
TRBV5-1	15	TRBJ2-5	NA	NA	TGCGCCAGCAGCTTGGGTTCGGGACCGCAAGAGACCCAGTACTTC	CASSLGSGPQETQYF
TRBV19	13	TRBJ1-1	NA	NA	TGTGCCAGTAGTATACCAGGGTTCGGTGAAGCTTTCTTT	CASSIPGFGEAFF
TRBV27	14	TRBJ2-2	NA	NA	TGTGCCAGCAGTTTTTGGACGAACACCGGGGAGCTGTTTTTT	CASSFWTNTGELFF
TRBV14	16	TRBJ2-2	NA	TRBD1	TGTGCCAGCAGCCAAGAAATGAGGGGGCGATCCGGGGAGCTGTTTTTT	CASSQEMRGRSGELFF
TRBV6-4	13	TRBJ1-6	NA	TRBD1	TGTGCCAGCAGAGGACAGGGAGATTCACCCCTCCACTTT	CASRGQGDSPLHF
TRBV20-1	11	TRBJ2-3	NA	NA	TGCAGTGCTAGAGATGGAAGTACGCAGTATTTT	CSARDGSTQYF
TRBV28	14	TRBJ1-4	NA	NA	TGTGCCAGCAGTCAACAGGGAGAACGTGAAAAACTGTTTTTT	CASSQQGEREKLFF
TRBV5-1	13	TRBJ2-2	NA	NA	TGCGCCAGCAGCTTCGGCACTGCGGAGGAGCTGTTTTTT	CASSFGTAEELFF
TRBV28	12	TRBJ1-6	NA	NA	TGTGCCAGCAGAGTAGCGAATTCACCCCTCCACTTT	CASRVANSPLHF
TRBV13	15	TRBJ2-4	NA	TRBD1	TGTGCCAGCAGCTCTCGGGACAGTCCCAAAAACATTCAGTACTTC	CASSSRDSPKNIQYF
TRBV7-9	12	TRBJ1-1	NA	NA	TGTGCCAGCAGCTTAGGGTGGACTGAAGCTTTCTTT	CASSLGWTEAFF
TRBV7-3	15	TRBJ2-2	once	TRBD1	TGTGCCAGCAGCTTAAACAGGGGTGGCACCGGGGAGCTGTTTTTT	CASSLNRGGTGELFF
TRBV7-9	14	TRBJ2-7	NA	NA	TGTGCCAGCAGCTCACAGCGGGCCCCCTACGAGCAGTACTTC	CASSSQRAPYEQYF
TRBV4-2	12	TRBJ2-1	once	NA	TGTGCCAGCAGCCAAGTCGGGGGACCGCAGTTCTTC	CASSQVGGPQFF
TRBV29-1	12	TRBJ2-3	NA	NA	TGCAGCGTTGAACGGGAGTTGGATACGCAGTATTTT	CSVERELDTQYF
TRBV10-2	16	TRBJ1-1	NA	TRBD1	TGCGCCAGCAGCCCCGGACAGGGGATGATGAACACTGAAGCTTTCTTT	CASSPGQGMMNTEAFF
TRBV12-5	17	TRBJ2-1	NA	TRBD2	TGTGCTAGTGGTTTGGTACTGGCTAGCGGGAGTCCCAATGAGCAGTTCTTC	CASGLVLASGSPNEQFF
TRBV5-1	13	TRBJ2-1	NA	NA	TGCGCCAGCAGCTTGGAATCAAGTTATGAGCAGTTCTTC	CASSLESSYEQFF
TRBV7-2	15	TRBJ1-1	NA	TRBD1	TGTGCCAGCAGCTTAGTGGGACAGGGTCTAACTGAAGCTTTCTTT	CASSLVGQGLTEAFF
TRBV5-8	15	TRBJ1-5	NA	NA	TGTGCCAGCAGAATCAGGGGATCAGGCAATCAGCCCCAGCATTTT	CASRIRGSGNQPQHF
TRBV7-2	16	TRBJ2-3	NA	TRBD1	TGTGCCAGCAGCCTTCTGACAGGGGGCGCTTCAGATACGCAGTATTTT	CASSLLTGGASDTQYF
TRBV9	9	TRBJ2-3	NA	NA	TGTGCCAGCGGCGCGGCGCAGTATTTT	CASGAAQYF
TRBV27	13	TRBJ1-1	NA	NA	TGTGCCAACAGTTTAATGTCGAACACTGAAGCTTTCTTT	CANSLMSNTEAFF
TRBV15	13	TRBJ2-5	NA	NA	TGTGCCACCAGCAGGGGAATTCAAGAGACCCAGTACTTC	CATSRGIQETQYF
TRBV6-6	16	TRBJ1-5	NA	NA	TGTGCCAGCAGTGCCCAGGGACGCTCCACAGGGCAGCCCCAGCATTTT	CASSAQGRSTGQPQHF
TRBV29-1	15	TRBJ1-1	NA	TRBD1	TGCAGCGTTGAAGGCCAGGGGGCGCCGAACACTGAAGCTTTCTTT	CSVEGQGAPNTEAFF
TRBV2	16	TRBJ2-5	NA	TRBD2	TGTGCCAGCAGTCTTACTAGCGGGGGTGGAGGGGAGACCCAGTACTTC	CASSLTSGGGGETQYF
TRBV2	15	TRBJ2-5	NA	TRBD1	TGTGCCAGCAGTCCAGGACAGGGAGGCGGTAGGACCCAGTACTTC	CASSPGQGGGRTQYF
TRBV20-1	11	TRBJ1-2	NA	NA	TGCAGTGCTAGGGAATACTATGGCTACACCTTC	CSAREYYGYTF
TRBV7-2	17	TRBJ1-2	NA	NA	TGTGCCAGCAGGCGCGAATCCCTTAGGGAAGATCTTTACGGCTACACCTTC	CASRRESLREDLYGYTF
TRBV30	13	TRBJ1-1	NA	NA	TGTGCCTGGAGTAACCAGGACAGACCAGAAGCTTTCTTT	CAWSNQDRPEAFF
TRBV5-1	15	TRBJ2-7	NA	NA	TGCGCCAGCAGCTTGTCACGGGATAATGTGCGGGAGCAGTACTTC	CASSLSRDNVREQYF
TRBV11-2	15	TRBJ2-5	few	TRBD1	TGTGCCAGCAGCTTAGATCCCGGGACAGGGGAGACCCAGTACTTC	CASSLDPGTGETQYF
TRBV30	12	TRBJ1-4	NA	NA	TGTGCCTGGCGGGGGGTTGGGGAAAAACTGTTTTTT	CAWRGVGEKLFF
TRBV19	15	TRBJ2-1	NA	TRBD2	TGTGCCAGTCTCTATAGCGGGAGGGGTTACAATGAGCAGTTCTTC	CASLYSGRGYNEQFF
TRBV2	18	TRBJ2-3	NA	TRBD2	TGTGCCAGCAGGCCTTGGGCCTCTAGCGGGGGGGCCCTAGATACGCAGTATTTT	CASRPWASSGGALDTQYF
TRBV7-6	16	TRBJ2-5	NA	TRBD2	TGTGCCAGCAGCTCTAGCGGGGGGGCCTGGCAAGAGACCCAGTACTTC	CASSSSGGAWQETQYF
TRBV25-1	17	TRBJ1-4	NA	TRBD1	TGTGCCAGCAGTGAGCGCCGCGGGACAGCAACTAATGAAAAACTGTTTTTT	CASSERRGTATNEKLFF